This TCR beta chain was documented in a study of blood T cell repertoires in COVID-19. Original analysis: Counts of nucleated cells, estimated from reference gene primer amplification, were obtained. Sequenced by immunoSEQ multiplex PCR; TCRdb stores in-frame clones only, minus some. The V and J calls and clone size are taken from that table; D and trimming were inferred from the DNA. The data show tens of thousands of clones, about 86% seen once. In its sample, this clone was seen a few times. The CDR3 length is 15 residues. Germline CDR1 reads SNHLY; CDR2 reads FYNNEI. Losses at the gene ends were 5 bases for V and 7 bases for J; bases not matched to a gene: 7.

The V and J genes are TRBV2 and TRBJ1-6, with 8 bases matching TRBD1. Material for sequencing was peripheral blood. The TCR comes from an elderly woman in a cohort sampled during active or convalescent COVID-19. CDR3 DNA: TGTGCCAGCAGTTGGGACAGGCCAGACAATTCACCCCTCCACTTT. Translation: CASSWDRPDNSPLHF.